The present TCR beta chain was sequenced within a study of cytomegalovirus exposure and HLA in healthy donors. Study-level background: Early released data comprised some 85 million unique TCRs from HLA-typed donors.

PCR used 60 Vbeta primers and 13 Jbeta primers. Assay used: immunoSEQ multiplex PCR; TCRdb lists only in-frame clones, some missing. There are 150,000 to 200,000 clones in the sample; 83% occur only once, and 3.5% to 5% lies in the top ten. The CDR3 is 15 amino acids. V lost 1 base and J lost 0, with 9 bases in between. CDR1 is MDHEN, CDR2 SYDVKM, per germline. To note about this clone: What it binds is unknown.

Findings of the study overall: A previous analysis found most TCR beta V segments productive roughly 90% or roughly 30% of the time.

The sequence came from a man in his fifties or sixties in good health and CMV-seropositive. The sequencing input was PBMCs. The V gene is TRBV28, the J gene TRBJ1-2; D is ambiguous. This CDR3 reads CASSLSQVSNYGYTF. In DNA form, the CDR3 reads TGTGCCAGCAGTTTATCTCAGGTTTCTAACTATGGCTACACCTTC.